The clone carrying this TCR beta chain was found a few times. The data were obtained in a study of T cells in Graves' hyperthyroidism and ophthalmopathy. First hyperthyroidism diagnosis is when the blood sample was obtained, before any ophthalmopathy symptoms. J was trimmed by 5 bases and V by 4 bases; bases with no gene match: 7. CDR3 length equals 14 residues. There were TCR beta CDR3 regions amplified from RNA transcripts. The study used the HTBI primer set for a first-round RT-PCR of the TCR CDR3. TCRdb recomputed calls from the multiplex PCR reads with MiXCR, one row per CDR3 protein. The sample lists around 700,000 distinct CDR3 sequences, around 20% occurring once.

The chain links TRBV12-3 or TRBV12-4 to TRBJ1-1, with TRBD1 matching 7 bases. The sample taken for sequencing was blood. The clonotype was recovered from a woman aged 45-65 years with Graves' hyperthyroidism that later progressed to Graves' ophthalmopathy. The DNA of the CDR3 is TGTGCCAGCAGTTCACGACAGGGACCGACTGAAGCTTTCTTT. Translation gives CASSSRQGPTEAFF.